Shown below are 29 T cell receptor beta chains from a single sample sequenced in a study of high-grade serous ovarian cancer treatment subgroups. Tumor samples were obtained before definitive surgery or chemotherapy. Using immunoSEQ multiplex PCR, the repertoire was profiled, and TCRdb retains in-frame clones only, with some absent. The sample lists nearly 8,000 clones, approximately 72% seen once, with approximately 5.8% in the top ten. Sequencing was carried out using tumor tissue. These receptors originate from a human donor with high-grade serous ovarian cancer.

In its sample, this clone was seen once. The chain employs TRBV6-6 and TRBJ2-7; D not resolved. Germline CDR1 is MNHNY and CDR2 is SVGAGI (reference sequence). This CDR3 has 15 residues. V shed 6 bases and J shed 2 bases, with 17 bases lying between them. The CDR3 loop reads CASRPGGAQPYEQYF. Here the CDR3 DNA reads TGTGCCAGCAGACCAGGCGGAGCGCAACCCTACGAGCAGTACTTC.

V and J are TRBV14 and TRBJ2-7; 9 bases match TRBD1. The ends lost 1 base at V and 3 bases at J; junction bases unmatched: 10. Germline loops: CDR1 SGHDN, CDR2 FVKESK. The CDR3 contains 17 residues. This CDR3 reads CASSQGAPGTGRYEQYF. CDR3 DNA sequence: TGTGCCAGCAGCCAAGGAGCACCGGGGACAGGGCGCTACGAGCAGTACTTC.

The CDR3 loop is CASSIRPGVFYNEQFF. CDR3 DNA: TGTGCCAGTAGTATTCGTCCGGGAGTATTCTACAATGAGCAGTTCTTC. J is TRBJ2-1 and V is TRBV19; a weak D match, TRBD2 (6 bases). CDR1 is LNHDA and CDR2 is SQIVND in the germline V gene (reference sequence). This CDR3 has 16 residues. V was shortened by 3 bases and J by 3 bases, with 15 bases between the two germline ends. The full variable domain, in which reference TRBV19 and TRBJ2-1 provide the parts outside the CDR3, is DGGITQSPKYLFRKEGQNVTLSCEQNLNHDAMYWYRQDPGQGLRLIYYSQIVNDFQKGDIAEGYSVSREKKESFPLTVTSAQKNPTAFYLCASSIRPGVFYNEQFFGPGTRLTVL.

This chain links TRBV6-6 with TRBJ1-2; 7 positions match TRBD1. V lost 8 bases and J lost 4; bases outside the gene matches: 10. This CDR3 has 14 amino acids. In germline, CDR1 is MNHNY, CDR2 SVGAGI (reference sequence). CDR3 nucleotides: TGTGCCAGCCGCCCGACAGGGACAAGCTATGGCTACACCTTC. Amino acid sequence: CASRPTGTSYGYTF.

The V and J genes are TRBV9 and TRBJ2-3; 10 bases fit TRBD2. From germline, CDR1 is SGDLS and CDR2 YYNGEE. The J segment lost 4 bases and the V segment lost 0 bases, leaving 8 bases of the junction unmatched. The CDR3 has 17 amino acids. The CDR3 coding sequence is TGTGCCAGCAGCGTAGCCCTAGCGGGAGTAGGGGCAGATACGCAGTATTTT. Translating gives CASSVALAGVGADTQYF.

The V gene is TRBV18, the J gene TRBJ2-7; 8 nucleotides align to TRBD1. Germline trimming cut 2 bases from V and 3 bases from J; bases unmatched to any gene: 3. Germline V gene data show CDR1 as KGHSH and CDR2 as LQKENI. The CDR3 sequence is 14 residues long. The DNA for the CDR3 is TGTGCCAGCTCACCAGGGACAGGAATCTACGAGCAGTACTTC. Translated: CASSPGTGIYEQYF.

A few counts support this clone. The rearrangement uses TRBV11-3 and TRBJ2-1, with D unresolved. The germline CDR1 and CDR2 sequences are SGHNT and YENEEA. There are 12 residues in the CDR3. V dropped 4 bases and J dropped 7 bases, with 8 bases sitting between them. Here the CDR3 reads CASSSLRNEQFF. The CDR3 DNA sequence: TGTGCCAGCAGCTCCCTCCGTAATGAGCAGTTCTTC.

The V gene is TRBV19, the J gene TRBJ2-5, with 7 bases matching TRBD1. The end of the DNA fits TRBJ2-7 better, so the J call may be wrong. This CDR3 is built from 15 residues. Germline CDR1 reads LNHDA; CDR2 reads SQIVND (reference sequence). CDR3 loop: CASSARQGARNEQYF. CDR3 coding DNA: TGTGCCAGTAGTGCCCGACAGGGCGCAAGAAACGAGCAGTACTTC.

The chain has TRBV7-9 and TRBJ1-4; D gene unclear. The V end was cut by 0 bases, the J end by 0 bases, with 11 bases between. The CDR3 runs 17 residues. In germline, CDR1 is SEHNR, CDR2 FQNEAQ (reference sequence). The chain's CDR3 is CASSLAMVTATNEKLFF. The CDR3 DNA sequence: TGTGCCAGCAGCTTAGCGATGGTCACTGCAACTAATGAAAAACTGTTTTTT.

Only a few counts were recorded for this clone. The genes are TRBV19 and TRBJ2-7; 11 bases are a match to TRBD1. Germline assignment: CDR1 LNHDA and CDR2 SQIVND (reference sequence). The CDR3 loop spans 15 amino acids. Trimming cost V 5 bases and J 7 bases; bases outside gene matches: 10. This CDR3 is CASSPTGTGGREQYF. The DNA of the CDR3 is TGTGCCAGTAGTCCCACCGGGACAGGGGGAAGGGAGCAGTACTTC.

The J gene is TRBJ1-5, the V gene TRBV2; TRBD1 might be the D (5 bases). The germline V gene encodes CDR1 SNHLY and CDR2 FYNNEI. This CDR3 comprises 14 residues. The V end was cut by 2 bases, the J end by 6 bases, with 11 bases between. CDR3 bases: TGTGCCAGCAGTGAAAATCAGGGTTCTCAGCCCCAGCATTTT. Protein: CASSENQGSQPQHF.

The chain recombines TRBV4-2 with TRBJ1-2, with a weak D call TRBD1 (6 bases). This CDR3 region has 14 residues. Per germline, CDR1 LGHNA and CDR2 YNFKEQ. Trimming cost V 6 bases and J 8 bases, with 19 bases left between them. In nucleotides, the CDR3 is TGTGCCAGCAGGCTTATTGGACAGCCATCCGGCTACACCTTC. Amino acid sequence: CASRLIGQPSGYTF.

This chain uses TRBV7-3 with TRBJ2-1, with 7 bases lining up with TRBD2. The V gene end was trimmed by 1 base and the J gene end by 9 bases; junction bases not matched to a gene: 6. Germline values: CDR1 SGHTA, CDR2 FQGTGA. CDR3 size: 14 residues. The CDR3, as DNA: TGTGCCAGCAGCTTAAGGGCGGGAGAGGGTGAGCAGTTCTTC. Its translation is CASSLRAGEGEQFF.

By share of the sample, this clone is large. The gene calls are TRBV7-9 and TRBJ2-7; no definite D call. The CDR3 contains 14 residues. The germline V gene encodes CDR1 SEHNR and CDR2 FQNEAQ (reference sequence). Deletions cut 5 bases from V and 0 bases from J, with 11 bases between. The CDR3 nucleotides are TGTGCCAGCAGCCAGACCCCGACCTCCTACGAGCAGTACTTC. This codes for CASSQTPTSYEQYF.

The V and J genes are TRBV4-1 and TRBJ2-7; TRBD1 is a possible D gene (6 bases). The V and J ends lost 5 bases and 5 bases respectively, with 25 bases between them. The V gene's germline CDR1 is MGHRA and CDR2 YSYEKL. The CDR3 covers 17 residues. The DNA for the CDR3 is TGCGCCAGCAGCTCAATCACCGGGGCCCCAGGGGCCCACGAGCAGTACTTC. Protein: CASSSITGAPGAHEQYF.

The CDR3 loop is CATGGNHFTEAFF. The CDR3 bases are TGTGCCACCGGGGGCAACCACTTCACTGAAGCTTTCTTT. V and J are TRBV7-2 and TRBJ1-1, with TRBD1 as a possible D gene (6 bases). The V end was cut by 10 bases, the J end by 4 bases, with 16 bases between. Germline V gene data show CDR1 as SGHTA and CDR2 as FQGNSA. The CDR3 runs 13 residues.

As concerns this clone: The junction and the germline gene differ at one end; a read error may be behind it. The rearrangement links TRBV4-3 to TRBJ2-2; a possible D gene is TRBD2 (6 bases). The CDR3 consists of 17 residues. Germline V CDR1 and CDR2: LGHNA, YSLEER. CDR3 nucleotide sequence: TGCGCCAGCAGCCAAGCTCTCCCGGGGGAGATGGACCGGGGAGCTGTTTTT. This codes for CASSQALPGEMDRGAVF.

V is TRBV7-2 and J is TRBJ1-4; 7 nucleotides line up with TRBD1. Germline V gives CDR1 SGHTA, CDR2 FQGNSA. The CDR3 consists of 14 residues. V shed 5 bases, J shed 3 bases, and the junction held 3 bases outside the gene matches. The CDR3 DNA sequence: TGTGCCAGCAGCCTACAGGGGTCTAATGAAAAACTGTTTTTT. It encodes CASSLQGSNEKLFF.

This clone has only a few counts. This CDR3 is also generated by other DNA sequences in the sample. The chain couples TRBV2 to TRBJ2-4; TRBD1 aligns across 8 bases. V gave up 9 bases and J gave up 8 bases; unmatched junction bases: 3. Germline loops: CDR1 SNHLY, CDR2 FYNNEI. CDR3 length: 11 residues. The CDR3 is CASLQGDIQYF. In nucleotides, the CDR3 is TGTGCCAGTTTACAGGGGGACATTCAGTACTTC.

The V gene is TRBV6-5, the J gene TRBJ2-1; TRBD2 matches at 9 bases. V lost 5 bases and J lost 4; bases outside the gene matches: 6. Looked up from germline, CDR1 is MNHEY and CDR2 is SVGAGI. CDR3 length: 15 amino acids. Written as DNA, the CDR3 is TGTGCCAGCAGTCTAGCGGGACCGGGGTACAATGAGCAGTTCTTC. Its translation: CASSLAGPGYNEQFF.

This chain connects TRBV19 to TRBJ2-5, with 12 bases lining up with TRBD2. Germline CDR1 and CDR2: LNHDA and SQIVND (reference sequence). V shed 6 bases and J 5 bases; nucleotides not matched to a gene: 4. This CDR3 has 14 amino acids. CDR3 DNA sequence: TGTGCCAGTAGGTCCCTAGCGGGAGGGGAGACCCAGTACTTC. Translated, it gives CASRSLAGGETQYF.

The rearrangement links TRBV5-6 to TRBJ2-5; 11 nucleotides line up with TRBD1. The CDR3 runs to 16 residues. The germline gives CDR1 SGHDT, CDR2 YYEEEE. With V trimmed by 0 bases and J by 7 bases, 8 bases remained unmatched. CDR3 nucleotide sequence: TGTGCCAGCAGCTTGGTAGGGCCGGACAGGGGGCGGACCCAGTACTTC. Translation gives CASSLVGPDRGRTQYF.

The V and J genes are TRBV12-5 and TRBJ1-5, with 9 bases fitting TRBD1. The CDR3 runs 15 residues. CDR1 LGHNT and CDR2 FRNRAP come from the germline V gene. Trimming cost V 10 bases and J 6 bases; bases outside gene matches: 13. The CDR3: CATESGTGSRQPQHF. CDR3 coding DNA: TGTGCTACCGAATCCGGGACAGGGAGTCGTCAGCCCCAGCATTTT.

V gene TRBV5-4 combines with J gene TRBJ1-1, with a tentative D call TRBD1 (5 bases). With 4 bases removed from V and 0 bases from J, the gap between germline ends came to 16 bases. Germline V gene data show CDR1 as SGHNT and CDR2 as YYREEE (reference sequence). The CDR3 sequence is 16 residues long. The CDR3 sequence is CASSLQGFGMNTEAFF. Written as DNA, the CDR3 is TGTGCCAGCAGCCTGCAGGGTTTTGGTATGAACACTGAAGCTTTCTTT. Full variable domain (outside the CDR3, taken from reference TRBV5-4 and TRBJ1-1): ETGVTQSPTHLIKTRGQQVTLRCSSQSGHNTVSWYQQALGQGPQFIFQYYREEENGRGNFPPRFSGLQFPNYSSELNVNALELDDSALYLCASSLQGFGMNTEAFFGQGTRLTVV.

This chain links TRBV6-5 with TRBJ1-1; 9 nucleotides align to TRBD1. V gave up 6 bases and J gave up 4 bases; unmatched junction bases: 6. Germline CDR1 MNHEY, CDR2 SVGAGI. This CDR3 comprises 14 residues. DNA for the CDR3: TGTGCCAGCAGCACAGGGGGCTTCGGCACTGAAGCTTTCTTT. This gives the protein CASSTGGFGTEAFF.

This clone has a handful of counts. The chain recombines TRBV7-3 with TRBJ2-1; TRBD2 might be the D (6 bases). V lost 3 bases to trimming and J lost 15 bases, with 18 bases between them. Germline V gene sequence: CDR1 SGHTA, CDR2 FQGTGA. The CDR3 has 13 residues. CDR3 amino acids: CASSFGSPGLPFF. The CDR3 DNA reads as TGTGCCAGCAGCTTCGGGTCCCCGGGACTCCCGTTCTTC. Variable domain in full (rest from reference TRBV7-3 and TRBJ2-1): GAGVSQTPSNKVTEKGKYVELRCDPISGHTALYWYRQSLGQGPEFLIYFQGTGAADDSGLPNDRFFAVRPEGSVSTLKIQRTERGDSAVYLCASSFGSPGLPFFGPGTRLTVL.

The V call is TRBV6-1, the J call TRBJ2-7, with 11 nucleotides matching TRBD2. Losses at the gene ends were 5 bases for V and 3 bases for J; bases not matched to a gene: 6. The CDR3 is 15 residues long. The germline V gene has CDR1 MNHNS and CDR2 SASEGT. In nucleotides, the CDR3 is TGTGCCAGCAGTCAGAGGACTAGCGGGTTCTACGAGCAGTACTTC. Translating it yields CASSQRTSGFYEQYF.

J is TRBJ1-1 and V is TRBV7-2, with D unresolved. Between the trimmed V and J ends, which lost 3 bases and 1 base, there was a span of 6 bases. The CDR3 has 13 residues. The germline CDR1 and CDR2 sequences are SGHTA and FQGNSA. The CDR3 protein is CASSLDPNTEAFF. For the CDR3, the DNA is TGTGCCAGCAGCTTGGACCCGAACACTGAAGCTTTCTTT.

V usage is TRBV11-1 and J usage is TRBJ2-2, with TRBD2 identical over 8 bases. CDR3 size: 18 residues. Trimming removed 5 bases from V and 0 bases from J; junction bases left unmatched: 11. Germline V gene lookup returns CDR1 SGHAT and CDR2 FQDESV (reference sequence). DNA of the CDR3: TGTGCCAGCAGCCGGGGGGGTTTGGCCACTACGAACACCGGGGAGCTGTTTTTT. Protein: CASSRGGLATTNTGELFF.